The rows below give T cell receptor beta chains drawn from one sample of a study of OX40 agonist ivuxolimab in advanced cancers. Profiling relied on immunoSEQ multiplex PCR, and the TCRdb table lists in-frame clones only, not all of them. This repertoire shows around 20,000 clones, about 82% found once; its top ten account for about 23%. The sample consisted of CD4+ or CD8+ T cells sorted from blood, taken in a trial of the OX40 agonist ivuxolimab. All receptors derive from an adult with an advanced solid tumor such as melanoma, head and neck, liver or kidney cancer. CDR3s include the opening cysteine and the closing phenylalanine or tryptophan. A D gene is named only where the DNA matches it firmly. Size tells how often a clone was seen (once, few, many) or the class of an expanded clone, and some rows leave it out.

abundance,j_gene,d_gene,v_gene,CDR3nt,CDR3aa
medium-sized,TRBJ2-5,-,TRBV29-1,TGCAGCGTTCCCTACCAAGAGACCCAGTACTTC,CSVPYQETQYF
-,TRBJ1-5,-,TRBV6-1,TGTGCCAGCAGTGAAGCGGTACCCTACAGGGTTAGCAATCAGCCCCAGCATTTT,CASSEAVPYRVSNQPQHF
-,TRBJ1-1,-,TRBV5-4,TGTGCCAGCAGCGAAACACAACTGGGGGCCACTGAAGCTTTCTTT,CASSETQLGATEAFF
-,TRBJ2-1,-,TRBV7-3,TGTGCCAGCAGCTTGGTCCCTGTTACCAGTAACAATGAGCAGTTCTTC,CASSLVPVTSNNEQFF
once,TRBJ2-1,-,TRBV4-1,TGCGCCAGCAGCCCGGGTGGCGTTTTTGAGCAGTTCTTC,CASSPGGVFEQFF
-,TRBJ2-1,-,TRBV27,TGTGCCAGCAGTAGACCCGGGGCCTACAATGAGCAGTTCTTC,CASSRPGAYNEQFF
once,TRBJ2-3,-,TRBV19,TGTGCCAGTAATTATGGAGACGGAGCGAAAGATACGCAGTATTTT,CASNYGDGAKDTQYF
-,TRBJ1-6,-,TRBV10-2,TGCGCCAGCCTAGGTGGGGGACCCCTCCACTTT,CASLGGGPLHF
-,TRBJ2-5,TRBD2,TRBV6-1,TGTGCCAGCAGTGGATGGGACTATAACCAAGAGACCCAGTACTTC,CASSGWDYNQETQYF
-,TRBJ1-2,-,TRBV6-6,TGTGCCAGCATTGCTACCCCAGCTAACTATGGCTACACCTTC,CASIATPANYGYTF
-,TRBJ2-1,TRBD1,TRBV5-4,TGTGCCAGCCTTTATTCCGGGACAGGGGCCGACAATGAGCAGTTCTTC,CASLYSGTGADNEQFF
-,TRBJ2-1,-,TRBV11-1,TGTGCCAGCAGCTTGGAAGGGATAAACAATGAGCAGTTCTTC,CASSLEGINNEQFF
once,TRBJ2-3,-,TRBV7-3,TGTGCCAGCAGCCCCGGACAGAGCACAGATACGCAGTATTTT,CASSPGQSTDTQYF
-,TRBJ2-4,-,TRBV28,TGTGCCAGCAGTTTAGGGAACCCAATAGCTTACAAAAACATTCAGTACTTC,CASSLGNPIAYKNIQYF
-,TRBJ2-1,TRBD2,TRBV7-7,TGTGCCAGCAGCTTAGAGGCGGGAGTGTACAATGAGCAGTTCTTC,CASSLEAGVYNEQFF
-,TRBJ2-7,TRBD1,TRBV9,TGTGCCAGCAGCGCGACAGGGCGGTACGAGCAGTACTTC,CASSATGRYEQYF
-,TRBJ2-7,-,TRBV5-1,TGCGCCAGCAGCGGACTCGTAAGCTCCTACGAGCAGTACTTC,CASSGLVSSYEQYF
-,TRBJ1-3,-,TRBV14,TGTGCCAGCAGCCTCGCCGGCGGGGTCCTCTCTGGAAACACCATATATTTT,CASSLAGGVLSGNTIYF
-,TRBJ2-5,-,TRBV4-1,TGCGCCAGCAGCCCACAGGGTCAAGAGACCCAGTACTTC,CASSPQGQETQYF
-,TRBJ2-5,-,TRBV30,TGTGCCTGGATTCGGTCGGAGACCCAGTACTTC,CAWIRSETQYF
-,TRBJ2-3,-,TRBV29-1,TGCAGCGTTGATTTGGCGGTTAGCACAGATACGCAGTATTTT,CSVDLAVSTDTQYF
few,TRBJ2-7,-,TRBV7-9,TGTGCCAGCAGCTTACACCCCTACGAGCAGTACTTC,CASSLHPYEQYF
-,TRBJ2-2,-,TRBV27,TGTGCCAGCAGTTTGAGGGGGGAAACCGGGGAGCTGTTTTTT,CASSLRGETGELFF
-,TRBJ2-4,-,TRBV7-2,TGTGCCAGCAGCACCGAGGGGGGTCTCAAAAACATTCAGTACTTC,CASSTEGGLKNIQYF
-,TRBJ2-2,-,TRBV7-6,TGTGCCAGCAGCTTCACCGGGGAGCTGTTTTTT,CASSFTGELFF
-,TRBJ2-5,-,TRBV5-4,TGTGCCAGCAGCTCCCTCCCGGGACTGATACAAGAGACCCAGTACTTC,CASSSLPGLIQETQYF
-,TRBJ2-5,-,TRBV30,TGTGCCTGGAGCACGGTTCAAGAGACCCAGTACTTC,CAWSTVQETQYF
-,TRBJ1-6,-,TRBV18,TGTGCCAGCTCACCGAAGATATCATGGGATTCACCCCTCCACTTT,CASSPKISWDSPLHF
few,TRBJ1-1,-,TRBV7-9,TGTGCCAGCAGCTCTACTGAAGCTTTCTTT,CASSSTEAFF
-,TRBJ2-5,-,TRBV27,TGTGCCAGCAGTTTAGGGAGAGAGACCCAGTACTTC,CASSLGRETQYF
once,TRBJ2-7,-,TRBV19,TGTGCCAGCCGGCAACAGGAAAAGCATCCCTGGGAGCAGTACTTC,CASRQQEKHPWEQYF
few,TRBJ1-5,-,TRBV27,TGTGCCAGCAGTTTATCTACCGGCCATAGCAATCAGCCCCAGCATTTT,CASSLSTGHSNQPQHF
-,TRBJ2-1,TRBD2,TRBV9,TGTGCCAGCAGCGTTGGTAGCGGGGGGGCCAATGAGCAGTTCTTC,CASSVGSGGANEQFF
-,TRBJ1-1,TRBD1,TRBV7-9,TGTGCCAGCAGCTTCCAGGACAGGGGGTTTGAAGCTTTCTTT,CASSFQDRGFEAFF
-,TRBJ1-2,-,TRBV19,TGTGCCAGTAGTATAGGAATGGGCCCAGGCTATGGCTACACCTTC,CASSIGMGPGYGYTF
-,TRBJ2-7,-,TRBV7-9,TGTGCCAGCAGCGAAGGGGGCGAGCAGTACTTC,CASSEGGEQYF
few,TRBJ2-5,TRBD2,TRBV2,TGTGCCAGCAGTGGACTAGCCCAAGAGACCCAGTACTTC,CASSGLAQETQYF
once,TRBJ1-1,-,TRBV28,TGTGCCAGCAGTTTAAGTGTCGTCGGATACACTGAAGCTTTCTTT,CASSLSVVGYTEAFF
-,TRBJ1-5,-,TRBV27,TGTGCCAGCGGTTATAGCAATCAGCCCCAGCATTTT,CASGYSNQPQHF
-,TRBJ1-1,-,TRBV4-1,TGCGCCAGCAGCCAAGCTTCAACGAGGACTGAAGCTTTCTTT,CASSQASTRTEAFF
few,TRBJ2-2,-,TRBV2,TGTGCCAGCGTGGGTCCGCCCAATTGGGCCGGGGAGCTGTTTTTT,CASVGPPNWAGELFF
-,TRBJ2-1,-,TRBV27,TGTGCCAGCAGTTTTGGTTCGGCAAACAATGAGCAGTTCTTC,CASSFGSANNEQFF